A selection of T cell receptor beta chains follows, all from one sample in a study of blood T cell repertoires in COVID-19. TCRdb keeps only in-frame clones here, not all; method: immunoSEQ multiplex PCR. In the table there are roughly 250,000 clones, 80% to 90% of which are singletons. The source material was PBMCs or T cells enriched from blood (not recorded which). All receptors derive from a woman aged 25-40 years who had recovered from COVID-19. The CDR3 runs from the conserved cysteine through the conserved F or W. Fields, in order: V gene, J gene, clone size, CDR3 length, D gene, CDR3 DNA, CDR3 protein. The D gene is left open where the match is weak. Expanded clones are given a class, and other clones once, few, many or no size at all.

V: TRBV30
J: TRBJ1-1
size: NA
length: 11
D: NA
DNA: TGTGCCTGGAGAGGAGCGGCTGAAGCTTTCTTT
CDR3: CAWRGAAEAFF

V: TRBV5-1
J: TRBJ2-1
size: NA
length: 12
D: NA
DNA: TGCGCCAGCAGCTCACTAGGGCATGAGCAGTTCTTC
CDR3: CASSSLGHEQFF

V: TRBV10-3
J: TRBJ1-2
size: few
length: 15
D: TRBD1
DNA: TGTGCCATCAGTGACGCTGGGACAGGGACCTATGGCTACACCTTC
CDR3: CAISDAGTGTYGYTF

V: TRBV27
J: TRBJ2-7
size: NA
length: 14
D: TRBD2
DNA: TGTGCCAGCAGTTCCTTAGCGGGGTCACGGGGGCAGTACTTC
CDR3: CASSSLAGSRGQYF

V: TRBV6-5
J: TRBJ1-3
size: NA
length: 14
D: NA
DNA: TGTGCCAGCAGTTACGGAACGGGAGGAAACACCATATATTTT
CDR3: CASSYGTGGNTIYF

V: TRBV30
J: TRBJ1-6
size: NA
length: 19
D: TRBD1
DNA: TGTGCCTGGATTGCACAGGGGGGAGGATATGGGGTCTCAAATTCACCCCTCCACTTT
CDR3: CAWIAQGGGYGVSNSPLHF

V: TRBV6-6
J: TRBJ1-2
size: NA
length: 17
D: TRBD1
DNA: TGTGCCAGCAGTCCAATAGAGGGACAGGGGGCAAGGAATGGCTACACCTTC
CDR3: CASSPIEGQGARNGYTF

V: TRBV9
J: TRBJ1-4
size: NA
length: 19
D: TRBD1
DNA: TGTGCCAGCAGCGTAGGGCCCCACTCGAGAGGGGGCGTGGATGAAAAACTGTTTTTT
CDR3: CASSVGPHSRGGVDEKLFF

V: TRBV2
J: TRBJ2-5
size: once
length: 14
D: NA
DNA: TGTGCCAGCAATTTCATACAGGATGGAGAGACCCAGTACTTC
CDR3: CASNFIQDGETQYF

V: TRBV3-1/TRBV3-2
J: TRBJ1-5
size: NA
length: 14
D: NA
DNA: TGTGCCAGCAGCCAAGATCTGGCAGATCAGCCCCAGCATTTT
CDR3: CASSQDLADQPQHF

V: TRBV3-1/TRBV3-2
J: TRBJ2-2
size: NA
length: 16
D: TRBD2
DNA: TGTGCCAGCAGCCAAGGATGGCTAGCGGAGGGCGGGGAGCTGTTTTTT
CDR3: CASSQGWLAEGGELFF

V: TRBV6-5
J: TRBJ1-1
size: NA
length: 15
D: NA
DNA: TGTGCCAGCAGTTTTCGACGAGGGATGACTCTTGAAGCTTTCTTT
CDR3: CASSFRRGMTLEAFF

V: TRBV7-9
J: TRBJ1-5
size: NA
length: 13
D: NA
DNA: TGTGCCAGCAGCCCAGCGGGGCGGCAGCCCCAGCATTTT
CDR3: CASSPAGRQPQHF

V: TRBV2
J: TRBJ1-1
size: NA
length: 15
D: TRBD1
DNA: TGTGCCAGCAGCCGACAGGGGACCGAGGGCACTGAAGCTTTCTTT
CDR3: CASSRQGTEGTEAFF

V: TRBV3-1/TRBV3-2
J: TRBJ2-1
size: NA
length: 16
D: TRBD2
DNA: TGTGCCAGCAGCCCTTTAGCGGGAGGGCCAAACAATGAGCAGTTCTTC
CDR3: CASSPLAGGPNNEQFF

V: TRBV12-3/TRBV12-4
J: TRBJ2-2
size: NA
length: 13
D: NA
DNA: TGTGCCGGCGGAACAGGGTACACCGGGGAGCTGTTTTTT
CDR3: CAGGTGYTGELFF

V: TRBV27
J: TRBJ1-1
size: once
length: 14
D: NA
DNA: TGTGCCAGCAGTTTACCAGGCAGGGCCACTGAAGCTTTCTTT
CDR3: CASSLPGRATEAFF

V: TRBV30
J: TRBJ2-1
size: once
length: 11
D: NA
DNA: TGTGCCTGGAGTATCAATAATGAGCAGTTCTTC
CDR3: CAWSINNEQFF

V: TRBV6-5
J: TRBJ1-6
size: NA
length: 13
D: TRBD1
DNA: TGTGCCAGCAACTACAGGGGTGATTCACCCCTCCACTTT
CDR3: CASNYRGDSPLHF

V: TRBV4-1
J: TRBJ1-6
size: NA
length: 16
D: NA
DNA: TGCGCCAGCAGCCAAGACCAGACAAGGCAGGGCTCACCCCTCCACTTT
CDR3: CASSQDQTRQGSPLHF

V: TRBV5-1
J: TRBJ1-2
size: NA
length: 14
D: NA
DNA: TGCGCCAGCAGCTTTGAGGATTGGGTCTATGGCTACACCTTC
CDR3: CASSFEDWVYGYTF

V: TRBV6-5
J: TRBJ2-7
size: NA
length: 14
D: NA
DNA: TGTGCCAGCAAACCTGGGGCGGCGACCGGCGAGCAGTACTTC
CDR3: CASKPGAATGEQYF

V: TRBV9
J: TRBJ2-3
size: NA
length: 13
D: NA
DNA: TGTGCCAGCAGCGCAGAAACGGACAGCGCGCAGTATTTT
CDR3: CASSAETDSAQYF

V: TRBV30
J: TRBJ1-1
size: few
length: 18
D: TRBD1
DNA: TGTGCCTGGAGTGGCCAGAGGGGACAGATTGGTCGGAACACTGAAGCTTTCTTT
CDR3: CAWSGQRGQIGRNTEAFF

V: TRBV9
J: TRBJ2-5
size: NA
length: 14
D: NA
DNA: TGTGCCAGCAGCGCTGGTCCCACGGGGGAGACCCAGTACTTC
CDR3: CASSAGPTGETQYF

V: TRBV25-1
J: TRBJ2-5
size: NA
length: 16
D: NA
DNA: TGTGCCAGCAGTGAAGTGCCAGGGAAAGGGCAAGAGACCCAGTACTTC
CDR3: CASSEVPGKGQETQYF

V: TRBV30
J: TRBJ1-5
size: NA
length: 14
D: NA
DNA: TGTGCCTGGAGTGGGGAGGGACAATTTCAGCCCCAGCATTTT
CDR3: CAWSGEGQFQPQHF

V: TRBV6-6
J: TRBJ2-2
size: NA
length: 16
D: NA
DNA: TGTGCCAGCAGTTACATGGGGGGTTCGAACACCGGGGAGCTGTTTTTT
CDR3: CASSYMGGSNTGELFF

V: TRBV2
J: TRBJ2-2
size: NA
length: 15
D: TRBD1
DNA: TGTGCCAGCATGGAACAGGGGTTTGGAACCGGGGAGCTGTTTTTT
CDR3: CASMEQGFGTGELFF

V: TRBV19
J: TRBJ2-1
size: NA
length: 16
D: TRBD2
DNA: TGTGCCAGTAGTATGGGGAGCGGGGGGGTCTTCAATGAGCAGTTCTTC
CDR3: CASSMGSGGVFNEQFF

V: TRBV28
J: TRBJ2-7
size: NA
length: 14
D: NA
DNA: TGTGCCAGCAGTTTATCGGGCAGGGATAACGAGCAGTACTTC
CDR3: CASSLSGRDNEQYF

V: TRBV6-5
J: TRBJ2-1
size: NA
length: 13
D: NA
DNA: TGTGCCAGCAGATCGGGAGCTTACAATGAGCAGTTCTTC
CDR3: CASRSGAYNEQFF

V: TRBV19
J: TRBJ1-5
size: few
length: 11
D: NA
DNA: TGTGCCAGTAAATGGCAGGGGACCCAGCATTTT
CDR3: CASKWQGTQHF

V: TRBV21-1
J: TRBJ2-5
size: NA
length: 16
D: NA
DNA: TGTGCCAGCAGCAAAGGGTGGCGGGACCCTTCCAGAACCCAGTACTTC
CDR3: CASSKGWRDPSRTQYF

V: TRBV9
J: TRBJ1-6
size: once
length: 15
D: NA
DNA: TGTGCCAGCAGCGTAGCTGGGGGCATCAATTCACCCCTCCACTTT
CDR3: CASSVAGGINSPLHF

V: TRBV27
J: TRBJ2-4
size: NA
length: 18
D: NA
DNA: TGTGCCAGCAGTTCCCGAAATAACAGGGTCCTAGCCAAAAACATTCAGTACTTC
CDR3: CASSSRNNRVLAKNIQYF

V: TRBV2
J: TRBJ2-2
size: once
length: 16
D: TRBD1
DNA: TGTGCCAGCAGCCCCAGTGGGACAGTGAACACCGGGGAGCTGTTTTTT
CDR3: CASSPSGTVNTGELFF

V: TRBV10-1
J: TRBJ2-7
size: once
length: 19
D: TRBD2
DNA: TGCGCCAGCAGCGATTCACGCGGGACTAGCGGGGGGGCCTACTACGAGCAGTACTTC
CDR3: CASSDSRGTSGGAYYEQYF

V: TRBV5-5
J: TRBJ1-2
size: NA
length: 15
D: NA
DNA: TGTGCCAGCAGCTTGTCGGTGGGCGGGGGCCAGGGCTACACCTTC
CDR3: CASSLSVGGGQGYTF

V: TRBV5-1
J: TRBJ2-3
size: once
length: 18
D: NA
DNA: TGCGCCAGCAGCCTCTACGTCAGGGGGGCACAGTCAACAGATACGCAGTATTTT
CDR3: CASSLYVRGAQSTDTQYF

V: TRBV13
J: TRBJ1-2
size: NA
length: 16
D: NA
DNA: TGTGCCAGCAGCTATCTTTGGGGGGACTCCCAGGGTGGCTACACCTTC
CDR3: CASSYLWGDSQGGYTF

V: TRBV7-9
J: TRBJ1-3
size: NA
length: 15
D: NA
DNA: TGTGCCAGCAGCCAACGGACTACCTCTGGAAACACCATATATTTT
CDR3: CASSQRTTSGNTIYF

V: TRBV28
J: TRBJ2-5
size: NA
length: 14
D: NA
DNA: TGTGCCAGCAGGACAATGGGGCAGCAAGAGACCCAGTACTTC
CDR3: CASRTMGQQETQYF